This is a list of T cell receptor beta chains from one sample in a study of T-cell reconstitution after alpha-beta-depleted transplantation in children. One entry per CDR3 protein results from TCRdb running MiXCR on the PCR reads. The table lists roughly 570,000 distinct CDR3 sequences, over 25% of them singletons. The sequencing used PBMCs, collected before TCRalphabeta/CD19-depleted stem cell transplant. Receptors were obtained from a boy under three years old with Wiskott-Aldrich syndrome, due to receive a stem cell transplant. The CDR3 runs from the conserved cysteine through the conserved F or W. D genes are given only for firm matches. Size is omitted from some rows. Given values are once, few, many or a class for expanded clones.

abundance	v_gene	d_gene	j_gene	CDR3aa	CDR3nt
few	TRBV12-3/TRBV12-4	.	TRBJ2-7	CASAGDTYEQYF	TGTGCCAGCGCAGGTGATACCTACGAGCAGTACTTC
once	TRBV12-3/TRBV12-4	.	TRBJ2-5	CASSSLTGLRQETQYF	TGTGCCAGCAGCTCCCTAACGGGACTCCGGCAAGAGACCCAGTACTTC
.	TRBV10-3	TRBD1	TRBJ2-7	CAISEDRDVYEQYF	TGTGCCATCAGTGAGGACAGGGATGTCTACGAGCAGTACTTC
.	TRBV5-1	TRBD2	TRBJ2-1	CASSTSGYYNEQFF	TGCGCCAGCAGCACTAGCGGATACTACAATGAGCAGTTCTTC
.	TRBV5-1	TRBD2	TRBJ2-2	CASSPDLAGAGGELFF	TGCGCCAGCAGCCCCGATCTAGCGGGAGCAGGCGGGGAGCTGTTTTTT
.	TRBV10-3	.	TRBJ2-5	CAIGSGETQYF	TGTGCCATCGGTTCCGGAGAGACCCAGTACTTC
.	TRBV11-2	.	TRBJ2-3	CASSPVLVRWGTDTQYF	TGTGCCAGCAGCCCGGTTTTGGTAAGGTGGGGCACAGATACGCAGTATTTT
.	TRBV5-1	.	TRBJ2-1	CASRGAGRLWEQFF	TGCGCCAGCCGCGGGGCGGGACGGTTGTGGGAGCAGTTCTTC
few	TRBV6-2/TRBV6-3	TRBD1	TRBJ1-5	CASSKGQGYQPQHF	TGTGCCAGCAGTAAAGGACAGGGGTATCAGCCCCAGCATTTT
few	TRBV12-3/TRBV12-4	.	TRBJ2-7	CASSLGVASNEQYF	TGTGCCAGCAGCCTAGGGGTGGCCTCCAACGAGCAGTACTTC
few	TRBV6-1	.	TRBJ2-2	CAATRGYTGELFF	TGTGCCGCAACCAGGGGCTACACCGGGGAGCTGTTTTTT
few	TRBV12-3/TRBV12-4	.	TRBJ2-1	CASSYKNNEQFF	TGTGCCAGCAGTTATAAGAACAATGAGCAGTTCTTC
few	TRBV5-1	TRBD2	TRBJ2-7	CASSPGRGIPYEQYF	TGCGCCAGCAGCCCGGGGCGGGGGATCCCCTACGAGCAGTACTTT
.	TRBV12-3/TRBV12-4	TRBD2	TRBJ2-7	CASKIAGTLHEQYF	TGTGCCAGCAAAATAGCGGGAACCCTCCACGAGCAGTACTTC
few	TRBV5-1	.	TRBJ2-1	CASSLERERTYNEQFF	TGCGCCAGCAGCTTGGAACGGGAGAGGACTTACAATGAGCAGTTCTTC
.	TRBV5-1	TRBD2	TRBJ2-7	CASSLAPSGSHEQYF	TGCGCCAGCAGCTTGGCCCCTAGCGGGAGTCACGAGCAGTACTTC
.	TRBV10-2	.	TRBJ2-7	CASRTASYEQYF	TGCGCCAGCAGGACAGCTTCCTACGAGCAGTACTTC
once	TRBV5-1	.	TRBJ2-3	CASSFRLESFGPTDTQYF	TGCGCCAGCAGCTTCCGTCTGGAGAGTTTTGGACCCACAGATACGCAGTATTTT
.	TRBV7-9	.	TRBJ2-4	CASSGEEGAKNIQYF	TGTGCCAGCAGCGGGGAGGAGGGAGCCAAAAACATTCAGTACTTC
few	TRBV10-3	.	TRBJ1-1	CAISPAVRNTEAFF	TGTGCCATCAGCCCGGCTGTTAGGAACACTGAAGCTTTCTTT
few	TRBV15	.	TRBJ1-1	CATSIGSMNTEAFF	TGTGCCACCAGTATAGGCAGCATGAACACTGAAGCTTTCTTT
few	TRBV6-1	TRBD1	TRBJ1-5	CASSEGRQGRWPQHF	TGTGCCAGCAGTGAGGGCAGACAGGGAAGGTGGCCCCAGCATTTT
.	TRBV5-1	TRBD2	TRBJ2-5	CASSRIAGLETQYF	TGCGCCAGCAGCCGGATAGCGGGATTGGAGACCCAGTACTTC
.	TRBV4-1	TRBD2	TRBJ2-1	CASSHPTSGSSYNEQFF	TGCGCCAGCAGCCACCCGACTAGCGGGAGCTCCTACAATGAGCAGTTCTTC
few	TRBV20-1	.	TRBJ1-1	CSAQPDWNTEAFF	TGCAGTGCTCAACCCGACTGGAACACTGAAGCTTTCTTT
.	TRBV10-3	TRBD1	TRBJ2-1	CAISEHRDRGLYNEQFF	TGTGCCATCAGTGAGCACCGGGACAGGGGACTATACAATGAGCAGTTCTTC
once	TRBV6-5	.	TRBJ2-1	CASSYAGALYNEQFF	TGTGCCAGCAGTTACGCGGGGGCACTATACAATGAGCAGTTCTTC
few	TRBV4-1	.	TRBJ2-5	CASSRGVQETQYF	TGCGCCAGCAGCCGAGGGGTTCAAGAGACCCAGTACTTC
.	TRBV10-3	.	TRBJ2-2	CAISESGRTNTGELFF	TGTGCCATCAGTGAGTCGGGACGGACCAACACCGGGGAGCTGTTTTTT
.	TRBV5-5	.	TRBJ2-7	CASSFLGTPQYEQYF	TGTGCCAGCAGCTTCCTGGGGACCCCCCAATACGAGCAGTACTTC
few	TRBV7-9	TRBD2	TRBJ2-2	CASSLAPLAGVTGELFF	TGTGCCAGCAGCTTAGCTCCACTAGCGGGAGTCACCGGGGAGCTGTTTTTT
few	TRBV27	.	TRBJ2-7	CASSPHPDVSSYEQYF	TGTGCCAGCAGTCCCCACCCGGACGTGAGCTCCTACGAGCAGTACTTC
few	TRBV15	TRBD2	TRBJ2-5	CATSRAGTSGKETQYF	TGTGCCACCAGCAGAGCCGGGACTAGCGGAAAAGAGACCCAGTACTTC
.	TRBV20-1	TRBD2	TRBJ2-7	CSATKREKNYEQYF	TGCAGTGCTACCAAGCGGGAGAAGAACTACGAGCAGTACTTC
.	TRBV14	.	TRBJ2-1	CASSYGYNQQFF	TGTGCCAGCAGTTATGGCTACAATCAGCAGTTCTTC
once	TRBV5-1	TRBD1	TRBJ2-1	CASSIPGQVWNEQFF	TGCGCCAGCAGCATCCCGGGACAGGTGTGGAATGAGCAGTTCTTC
few	TRBV6-1	TRBD2	TRBJ2-7	CASSTRASGGSRPNEQYF	TGTGCCAGCAGTACACGCGCTAGCGGGGGCTCGAGGCCCAACGAGCAGTACTTC
.	TRBV5-1	.	TRBJ2-3	CASSAGDRSTDTQYF	TGCGCCAGCAGCGCGGGGGACAGGAGCACAGATACGCAGTATTTT
.	TRBV7-8	TRBD2	TRBJ2-7	CASSKPGLAGVGSYEQYF	TGTGCCAGCAGCAAACCGGGACTAGCAGGAGTCGGTTCCTACGAGCAGTACTTC
few	TRBV27	TRBD1	TRBJ2-1	CAVRDSSYNEQFF	TGTGCCGTAAGGGACAGCTCCTACAATGAGCAGTTCTTC
.	TRBV3-1	TRBD1	TRBJ2-1	CASRESGTGDGEQFF	TGTGCCAGCAGGGAATCCGGGACAGGGGATGGTGAGCAGTTCTTC
few	TRBV10-3	.	TRBJ2-6	CAISYGTPDSGANVLTF	TGTGCCATCAGTTACGGGACTCCTGACTCTGGGGCCAACGTCCTGACTTTC
few	TRBV11-2	.	TRBJ2-2	CASSLPTGYTGELFF	TGTGCCAGCAGCCTACCTACAGGGTACACCGGGGAGCTGTTTTTT
few	TRBV5-1	TRBD1	TRBJ2-7	CASSGGQGAREQYF	TGCGCCAGCAGCGGAGGACAGGGGGCTCGGGAGCAGTACTTC
.	TRBV6-1	.	TRBJ1-2	CASSANGYYGYTF	TGTGCCAGCAGTGCAAACGGCTACTATGGCTACACCTTC
.	TRBV19	.	TRBJ1-1	CATHGANTEAFF	TGTGCCACCCACGGAGCAAACACTGAAGCTTTCTTT
few	TRBV7-3	TRBD1	TRBJ2-3	CASSPRPDRGTDTQYF	TGTGCCAGCAGCCCTCGACCGGACAGGGGTACAGATACGCAGTATTTT
few	TRBV7-8	TRBD1	TRBJ2-7	CASSFGRQGKIYEQYF	TGTGCCAGCAGCTTCGGCCGACAGGGGAAGATTTACGAGCAGTACTTC
few	TRBV24-1	.	TRBJ2-2	CATSDEGHRLGGELFF	TGTGCCACCAGTGATGAGGGACACAGACTAGGCGGGGAGCTGTTTTTT